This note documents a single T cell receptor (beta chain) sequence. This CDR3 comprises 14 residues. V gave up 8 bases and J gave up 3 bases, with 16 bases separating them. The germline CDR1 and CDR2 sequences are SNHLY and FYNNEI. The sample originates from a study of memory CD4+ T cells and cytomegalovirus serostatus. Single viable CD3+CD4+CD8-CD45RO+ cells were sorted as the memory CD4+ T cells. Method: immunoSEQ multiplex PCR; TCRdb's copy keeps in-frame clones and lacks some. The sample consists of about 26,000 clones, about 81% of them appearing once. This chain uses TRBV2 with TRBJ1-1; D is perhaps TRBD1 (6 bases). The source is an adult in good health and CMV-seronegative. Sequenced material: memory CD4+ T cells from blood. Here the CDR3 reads CASGGREYYTEAFF. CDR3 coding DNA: TGTGCCAGCGGGGGGCGAGAATACTACACTGAAGCTTTCTTT.